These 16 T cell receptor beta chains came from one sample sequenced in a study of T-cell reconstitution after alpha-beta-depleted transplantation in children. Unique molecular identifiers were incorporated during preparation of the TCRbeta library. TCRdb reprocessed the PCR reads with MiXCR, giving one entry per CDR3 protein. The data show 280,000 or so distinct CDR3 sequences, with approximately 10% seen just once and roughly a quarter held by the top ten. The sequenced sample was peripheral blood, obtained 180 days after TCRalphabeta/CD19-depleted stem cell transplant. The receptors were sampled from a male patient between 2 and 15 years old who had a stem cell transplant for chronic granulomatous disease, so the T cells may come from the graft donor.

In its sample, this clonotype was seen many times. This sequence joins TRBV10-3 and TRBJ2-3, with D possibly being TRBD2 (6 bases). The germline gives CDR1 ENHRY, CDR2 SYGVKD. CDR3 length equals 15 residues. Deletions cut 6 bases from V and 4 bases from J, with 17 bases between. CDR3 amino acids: CAISPGGSGPDTQYF. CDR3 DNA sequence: TGTGCCATCAGCCCAGGAGGGAGCGGGCCAGATACGCAGTATTTT.

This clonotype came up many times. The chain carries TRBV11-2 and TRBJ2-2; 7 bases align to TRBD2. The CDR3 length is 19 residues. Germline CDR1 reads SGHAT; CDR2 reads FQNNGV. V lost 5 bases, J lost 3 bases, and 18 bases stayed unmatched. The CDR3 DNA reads TGTGCCAGCAGCGCCGGGGGGAGTAAGGCGGGAATTGACACCGGGGAGCTGTTTTTT. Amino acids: CASSAGGSKAGIDTGELFF.

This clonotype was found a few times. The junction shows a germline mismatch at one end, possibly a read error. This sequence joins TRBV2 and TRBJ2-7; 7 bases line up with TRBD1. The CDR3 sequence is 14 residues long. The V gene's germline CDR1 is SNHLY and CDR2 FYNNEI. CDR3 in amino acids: CASREDRERDEQYF. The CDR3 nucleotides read TGTGCCAGCAGAGAAGACAGGGAACGTGACGAGCAGTACTTC. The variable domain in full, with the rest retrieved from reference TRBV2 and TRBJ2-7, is EPEVTQTPSHQVTQMGQEVILRCVPISNHLYFYWYRQILGQKVEFLVSFYNNEISEKSEIFDDQFSVERPDGSNFTLKIRSTKLEDSAMYFCASREDRERDEQYFGPGTRLTVT.

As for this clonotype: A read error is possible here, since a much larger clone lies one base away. CDR3 nucleotide sequence: TGTGCCAGAAGCTCGATACAGGGCCCTCAGTTCTTC. It specifies CARSSIQGPQFF. The chain joins TRBV7-2 to TRBJ2-1, with a tentative D call TRBD1 (6 bases). The germline gives CDR1 SGHTA, CDR2 FQGNSA. The CDR3 length is 12 residues.

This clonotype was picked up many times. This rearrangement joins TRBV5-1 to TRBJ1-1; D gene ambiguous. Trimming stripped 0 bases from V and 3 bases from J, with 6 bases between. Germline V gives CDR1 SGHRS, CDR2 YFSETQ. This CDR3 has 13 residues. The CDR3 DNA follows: TGCGCCAGCAGCTTGGTGACGGACACTGAAGCTTTCTTT. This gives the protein CASSLVTDTEAFF.

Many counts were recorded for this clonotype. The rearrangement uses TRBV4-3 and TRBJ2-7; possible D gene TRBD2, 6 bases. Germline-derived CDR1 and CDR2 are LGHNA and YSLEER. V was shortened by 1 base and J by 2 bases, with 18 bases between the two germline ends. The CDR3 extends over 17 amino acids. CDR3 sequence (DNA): TGCGCCAGCAGCCAAGGGGTCGGGCTAGCGCTACCCTACGAGCAGTACTTC. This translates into CASSQGVGLALPYEQYF.

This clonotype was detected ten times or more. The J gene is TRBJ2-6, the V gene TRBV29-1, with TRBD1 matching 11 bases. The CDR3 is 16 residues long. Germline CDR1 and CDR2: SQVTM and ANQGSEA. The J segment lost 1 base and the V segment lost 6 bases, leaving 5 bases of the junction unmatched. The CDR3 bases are TGCAGCGTCAGGACAGGGGGCGTATCTGGGGCCAACGTCCTGACTTTC. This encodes CSVRTGGVSGANVLTF.

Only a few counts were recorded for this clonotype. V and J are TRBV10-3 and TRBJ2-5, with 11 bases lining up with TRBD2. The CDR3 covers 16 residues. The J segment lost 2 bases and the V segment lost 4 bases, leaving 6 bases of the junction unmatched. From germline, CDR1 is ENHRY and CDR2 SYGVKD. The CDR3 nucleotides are TGTGCCATCAGTGGGCTAGCGGGGGGAAGGCAAGAGACCCAGTACTTC. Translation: CAISGLAGGRQETQYF.

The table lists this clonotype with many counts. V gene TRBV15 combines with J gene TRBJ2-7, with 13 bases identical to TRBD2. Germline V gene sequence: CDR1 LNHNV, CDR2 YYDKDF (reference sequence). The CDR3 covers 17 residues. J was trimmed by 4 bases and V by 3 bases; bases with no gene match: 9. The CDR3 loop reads CATSSPVTSGRLYEQYF. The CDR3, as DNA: TGTGCCACCAGCAGCCCCGTGACTAGCGGGAGGTTATACGAGCAGTACTTC. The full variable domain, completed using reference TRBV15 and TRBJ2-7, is DAMVIQNPRYQVTQFGKPVTLSCSQTLNHNVMYWYQQKSSQAPKLLFHYYDKDFNNEADTPDNFQSRRPNTSFCFLDIRSPGLGDTAMYLCATSSPVTSGRLYEQYFGPGTRLTVT.

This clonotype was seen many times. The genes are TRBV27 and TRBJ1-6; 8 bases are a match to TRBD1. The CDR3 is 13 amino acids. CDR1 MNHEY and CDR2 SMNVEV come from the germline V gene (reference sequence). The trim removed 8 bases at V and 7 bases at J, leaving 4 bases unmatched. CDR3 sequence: CASSTGANSPLHF. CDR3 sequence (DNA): TGTGCCAGCTCGACAGGGGCCAATTCACCCCTCCACTTT.

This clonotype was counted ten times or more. This CDR3 reads CSVERGVGEKLFF. The CDR3 DNA reads TGCAGCGTTGAAAGGGGGGTTGGTGAAAAACTGTTTTTT. V is TRBV29-1 and J is TRBJ1-4; maybe TRBD1 (6 bases). Germline CDR1 SQVTM, CDR2 ANQGSEA. The CDR3 totals 13 residues. V was clipped by 2 bases and J by 7 bases, with 11 bases between them.

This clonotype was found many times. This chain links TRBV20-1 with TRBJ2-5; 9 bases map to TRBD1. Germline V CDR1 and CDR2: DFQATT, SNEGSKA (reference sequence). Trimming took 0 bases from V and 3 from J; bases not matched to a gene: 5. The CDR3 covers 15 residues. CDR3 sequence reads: CSARDLGTGKETQYF. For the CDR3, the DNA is TGCAGTGCTAGAGATCTCGGGACAGGGAAAGAGACCCAGTACTTC.

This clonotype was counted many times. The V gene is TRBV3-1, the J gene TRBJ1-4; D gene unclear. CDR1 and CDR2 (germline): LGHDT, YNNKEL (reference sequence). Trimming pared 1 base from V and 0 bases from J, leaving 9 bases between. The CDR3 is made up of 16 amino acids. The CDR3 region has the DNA TGTGCCAGCAGCCAAGGTCCCGGGGCAACTAATGAAAAACTGTTTTTT. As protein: CASSQGPGATNEKLFF.

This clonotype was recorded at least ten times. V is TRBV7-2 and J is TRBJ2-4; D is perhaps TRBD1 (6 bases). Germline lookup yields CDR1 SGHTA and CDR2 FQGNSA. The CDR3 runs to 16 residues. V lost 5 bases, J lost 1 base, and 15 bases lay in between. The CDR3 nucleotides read TGTGCCAGCAGCCAGGCCACTACAGGGGCCAAAAACATTCAGTACTTC. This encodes CASSQATTGAKNIQYF.

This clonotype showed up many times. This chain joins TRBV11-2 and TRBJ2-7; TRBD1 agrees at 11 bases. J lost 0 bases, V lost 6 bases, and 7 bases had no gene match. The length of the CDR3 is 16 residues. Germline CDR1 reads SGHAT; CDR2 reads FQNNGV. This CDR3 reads CASSTGDRGSSYEQYF. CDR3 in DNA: TGTGCCAGCAGTACCGGGGACAGGGGGAGCTCCTACGAGCAGTACTTC.

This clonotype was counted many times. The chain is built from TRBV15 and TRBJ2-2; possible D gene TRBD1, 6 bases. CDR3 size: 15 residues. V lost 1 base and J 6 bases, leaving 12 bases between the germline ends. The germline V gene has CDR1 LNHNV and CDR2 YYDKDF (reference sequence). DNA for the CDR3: TGTGCCACCAGCAGAGTTCAGGGGCGGGCCGGGGAGCTGTTTTTT. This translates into CATSRVQGRAGELFF. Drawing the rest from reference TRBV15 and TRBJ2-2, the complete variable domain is DAMVIQNPRYQVTQFGKPVTLSCSQTLNHNVMYWYQQKSSQAPKLLFHYYDKDFNNEADTPDNFQSRRPNTSFCFLDIRSPGLGDTAMYLCATSRVQGRAGELFFGEGSRLTVL.